The TCR beta chain under discussion was sequenced for a study of CD4 T cells in relation to SARS-CoV-2 and coronaviruses. Some clones are missing from TCRdb's copy, which holds only in-frame ones; the method was immunoSEQ multiplex PCR. The repertoire includes about 24,000 clones, around 74% of them detected once, and 12% sits in the top ten. On this clone: Its antigen remains unknown.

CD4+ T cells from unexposed donors were obtained before the COVID-19 pandemic (2011-2018). Isolation of CD4+ T cells took place after approximately 11 days in culture. The sequencing sample was made of CD4+ T cells from PBMCs, cultured in vitro. The clonotype comes from a human donor in good health.

The CDR3 DNA is TGTGCCAGCAGTTTGACCAATGAGCAGTTCTTC. The encoded protein is CASSLTNEQFF. The chain recombines TRBV6-5 with TRBJ2-1; unclear D gene. The length of the CDR3 is 11 residues. CDR1 and CDR2 (germline): MNHEY, SVGAGI. V shed 4 bases and J shed 6 bases, with 4 bases lying between them.